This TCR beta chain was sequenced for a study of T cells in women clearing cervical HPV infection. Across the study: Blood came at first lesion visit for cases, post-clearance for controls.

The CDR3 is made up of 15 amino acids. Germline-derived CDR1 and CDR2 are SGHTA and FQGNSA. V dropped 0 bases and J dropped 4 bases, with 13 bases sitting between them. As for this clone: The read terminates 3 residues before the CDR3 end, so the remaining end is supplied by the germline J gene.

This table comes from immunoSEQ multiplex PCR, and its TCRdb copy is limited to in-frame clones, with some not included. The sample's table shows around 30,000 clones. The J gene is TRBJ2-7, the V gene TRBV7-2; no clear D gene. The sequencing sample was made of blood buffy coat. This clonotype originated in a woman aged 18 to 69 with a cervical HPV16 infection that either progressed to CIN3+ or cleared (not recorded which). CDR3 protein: CASSLASILTYEQYF. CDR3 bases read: TGTGCCAGCAGCTTAGCTAGCATCCTCACTTACGAG.